Shown below are 15 T cell receptor beta chains from a single sample sequenced in a study of cytomegalovirus exposure and HLA in healthy donors. Primers included in the PCR were 60 Vbeta and 13 Jbeta primers. TCRdb's table, derived via immunoSEQ multiplex PCR, lists solely in-frame clones and lacks some. The data hold 80,000 to 130,000 clones, with around 75% observed a single time. The specimen sequenced was PBMCs. All receptors come from a woman aged 18 to 35 in good health and CMV-seropositive.

The V and J genes are TRBV5-8 and TRBJ2-1; D possibly corresponds to TRBD2 (5 bases). Trimming shortened V by 2 bases and J by 12 bases, and 12 bases separated the two germline ends. The CDR3 length is 12 residues. Germline CDR1 and CDR2: SGHTS and YDEGEE. CDR3 sequence (DNA): TGTGCCAGCAGCTTTACCAGGACTGGGCAGTTCTTC. Amino acid sequence: CASSFTRTGQFF.

The genes are TRBV6-1 and TRBJ1-2; D gene ambiguous. The CDR3 sequence is 12 residues long. Trimming removed 11 bases from V and 4 bases from J, with 14 bases in between. Germline V gives CDR1 MNHNS, CDR2 SASEGT. Here the CDR3 reads CAALGLSYGYTF. CDR3 DNA sequence: TGTGCCGCACTAGGGCTCAGCTATGGCTACACCTTC.

The rearrangement joins TRBV28 to TRBJ2-7, with TRBD2 as a possible D gene (6 bases). The V gene lost 1 base and the J gene lost 2 bases, with 12 bases spanning the gap. Per germline, CDR1 MDHEN and CDR2 SYDVKM. This CDR3 is 15 amino acids long. CDR3 amino acids: CASSLLDSGTYEQYF. For the CDR3, the DNA is TGTGCCAGCAGTTTATTGGATAGCGGTACCTACGAGCAGTACTTC.

The count of this clone is one. The chain joins TRBV9 to TRBJ2-7, with D perhaps matching TRBD1 (6 bases). Germline V gene data show CDR1 as SGDLS and CDR2 as YYNGEE. Trimming left V 6 bases short and J 0 bases short, with 10 bases between. This CDR3 contains 13 residues. The CDR3 sequence: CASNGDTSYEQYF. DNA of the CDR3: TGTGCCAGCAACGGGGACACCTCCTACGAGCAGTACTTC.

This chain links TRBV5-7 with TRBJ2-4, with TRBD1 matching over 7 bases. TRBV5-7 is an ORF, with its function uncertain. The CDR3 totals 16 residues. V gave up 0 bases and J gave up 5 bases; unmatched junction bases: 8. The CDR3 is CASSLETPGTENIQYF. The CDR3 DNA reads as TGTGCCAGCAGCTTGGAAACCCCCGGGACAGAAAACATTCAGTACTTC.

J is TRBJ2-3 and V is TRBV21-1; the tabulated D call, TRBD2, remains unverified against the DNA. TRBV21-1 is classified as a pseudogene. This CDR3 is 17 amino acids long. CDR3 sequence (DNA): TGTGCCAGCAGCACCGAAGTAGCGGGAGCAACGACAGATACGCAGTATTTT. Translation gives CASSTEVAGATTDTQYF.

V is TRBV14 and J is TRBJ2-7; 10 bases line up with TRBD2. CDR1 SGHDN and CDR2 FVKESK come from the germline V gene. V shed 5 bases, J shed 3 bases, and the junction held 7 bases outside the gene matches. The CDR3 totals 15 residues. DNA for the CDR3: TGTGCCAGCAGCGGTAGACTAGCGGGCGTCTACGAGCAGTACTTC. Encoded protein: CASSGRLAGVYEQYF.

The chain is built from TRBV7-2 and TRBJ2-1; TRBD2 matches at 11 bases. Germline V gene data show CDR1 as SGHTA and CDR2 as FQGNSA. V was clipped by 4 bases and J by 1 base; unmatched bases: 3. The CDR3 covers 16 residues. The CDR3 reads CASSSRTSGSYNEQFF. For the CDR3, the DNA is TGTGCCAGCAGCTCCCGGACTAGCGGGTCCTACAATGAGCAGTTCTTC.

CDR3 sequence reads: CASSRIGGTSYEQYF. DNA for the CDR3: TGTGCCAGCTCACGCATAGGGGGCACGTCCTACGAGCAGTACTTC. The V gene is TRBV27, the J gene TRBJ2-7, with TRBD1 matching 7 bases. The CDR3 runs 15 residues. J lost 1 base, V lost 8 bases, and 11 bases had no gene match. CDR1 is MNHEY and CDR2 is SMNVEV in the germline V gene (reference sequence).

The genes are TRBV7-9 and TRBJ1-2, with 8 bases fitting TRBD1. The junction had 7 bases not matched to a gene; V was cut back by 1 base and J by 3 bases. CDR1 and CDR2 from the germline V gene are SEHNR and FQNEAQ (reference sequence). The length of the CDR3 is 16 residues. The CDR3 here is CASSLGVGQGHYGYTF. CDR3 nucleotides: TGTGCCAGCAGCTTAGGAGTCGGACAGGGACACTATGGCTACACCTTC.

This clone has only a few counts. The chain recombines TRBV11-2 with TRBJ2-5; weak D call: TRBD1 (5 bases). V lost 2 bases and J 4 bases, leaving 11 bases between the germline ends. The CDR3 sequence is 14 residues long. Germline CDR1 and CDR2: SGHAT and FQNNGV. The CDR3 here is CASSLPHTGETQYF. In DNA, the CDR3 is TGTGCCAGCAGCTTACCCCACACAGGAGAGACCCAGTACTTC.

This chain uses TRBV7-2 with TRBJ2-5; TRBD2 matches at 8 bases. V was clipped by 4 bases and J by 4 bases; unmatched bases: 2. The CDR3 is made up of 13 amino acids. Germline assignment: CDR1 SGHTA and CDR2 FQGNSA. The chain's CDR3 is CASSYLAGETQYF. For the CDR3, the DNA is TGTGCCAGCAGCTATCTAGCGGGAGAGACCCAGTACTTC.

CDR3 DNA sequence: TGTGCCAGCAGCTTAAGCGGGAGTAGGAACGAGCAGTACTTC. The encoded protein is CASSLSGSRNEQYF. This rearrangement joins TRBV7-9 to TRBJ2-7, with 8 bases that match TRBD2. CDR1 is SEHNR and CDR2 is FQNEAQ in the germline V gene (reference sequence). Losses at the gene ends were 2 bases for V and 5 bases for J; bases not matched to a gene: 5. This CDR3 has 14 residues. Drawing the rest from reference TRBV7-9 and TRBJ2-7, the complete variable domain is DTGVSQNPRHKITKRGQNVTFRCDPISEHNRLYWYRQTLGQGPEFLTYFQNEAQLEKSRLLSDRFSAERPKGSFSTLEIQRTEQGDSAMYLCASSLSGSRNEQYFGPGTRLTVT.

This clone was seen a few times. The rearrangement uses TRBV5-6 and TRBJ1-4; D unresolved. The CDR3 length is 14 residues. V dropped 0 bases and J dropped 5 bases, with 8 bases sitting between them. Per the germline V gene, CDR1 is SGHDT and CDR2 is YYEEEE. DNA for the CDR3: TGTGCCAGCAGCTTGGGCCAGTGGAATGAAAAACTGTTTTTT. It encodes CASSLGQWNEKLFF.

V is TRBV6-1 and J is TRBJ2-3; 7 nucleotides line up with TRBD2. The CDR3 has 15 residues. Germline assignment: CDR1 MNHNS and CDR2 SASEGT. With V trimmed by 6 bases and J by 4 bases, 10 bases remained unmatched. DNA for the CDR3: TGTGCCAGCAGCTTAAGCGGGATGGTGGCAGATACGCAGTATTTT. Protein sequence: CASSLSGMVADTQYF.